Each of the 25 T cell receptor beta chains below was sequenced from the same sample in a study of blood T cells in healthy people across ages. Primers used in a second PCR of about 7 to 12 cycles were a sample-barcoded 5' primer and a J-beta primer mix. TCRdb redid the calling of the 5' RACE reads with MiXCR, one entry per CDR3 protein. The table has around 1.5 million distinct CDR3 sequences, 30% to 35% seen once. Input material: blood. The receptors shown here come from a woman aged 25 to 39 in good health.

The DNA of the CDR3 is TGTGCCAGCGGAATAGTCACCGCCTACGAGCAGTACTTC. Translation gives CASGIVTAYEQYF. The rearrangement joins TRBV7-2 to TRBJ2-7; D is unclear. Trimming stripped 8 bases from V and 2 bases from J, with 13 bases between. The CDR3 length is 13 residues. Per germline, CDR1 SGHTA and CDR2 FQGNSA.

In this sample, this clonotype turned up a few times. The chain combines TRBV12-3 or TRBV12-4 with TRBJ2-7, with 7 bases aligning to TRBD1. V was clipped by 8 bases and J by 1 base; unmatched bases: 11. CDR3 length: 15 amino acids. CDR3 protein: CASGTTGARSYEQYF. DNA of the CDR3: TGTGCCAGCGGAACAACAGGGGCCCGTTCCTACGAGCAGTACTTC.

The chain carries TRBV7-6 and TRBJ2-1; TRBD1 is a possible D gene (6 bases). Near its end, the DNA agrees better with TRBJ2-7, so the J call may be wrong. Per the germline V gene, CDR1 is SGHVS and CDR2 is FNYEAQ. This CDR3 region has 17 residues. The DNA of the CDR3 is TGTGCCAGCAGCTCACGAGGGGGAGCCTCATGGCACAATGAGCAGTACTTC. This translates into CASSSRGGASWHNEQYF.

J is TRBJ2-1 and V is TRBV3-1, with D perhaps being TRBD1 or TRBD2 (5 bases each). The ends were cut back, 10 bases at V and 5 bases at J, with 15 bases in the middle. The V gene's germline CDR1 is LGHDT and CDR2 YNNKEL (reference sequence). This CDR3 is 13 amino acids long. CDR3 DNA: TGTGCCACCCTTTGGCAGGGACACAATGAGCAGTTCTTC. Translation gives CATLWQGHNEQFF.

The CDR3 reads CSVRSTGQNTGELFF. For the CDR3, the DNA is TGCAGCGTTAGATCGACGGGACAGAACACCGGGGAGCTGTTTTTT. V gene TRBV29-1 combines with J gene TRBJ2-2; perhaps TRBD1 as D (6 bases). The CDR3 has 15 residues. Germline V CDR1 and CDR2: SQVTM, ANQGSEA. V lost 5 bases, J lost 1 base, and 14 bases lay in between.

This chain joins TRBV5-5 and TRBJ2-1; 10 nucleotides align to TRBD2. V lost 7 bases to trimming and J lost 3 bases; unmatched junction nucleotides: 13. CDR3 length: 17 residues. Germline CDR1 reads SGHKS; CDR2 reads YYEKEE (reference sequence). CDR3 loop: CASETLAGAAFYNEQFF. CDR3 in DNA: TGTGCCAGCGAAACTCTAGCGGGAGCGGCATTCTACAATGAGCAGTTCTTC.

This chain links TRBV5-1 with TRBJ2-1, with TRBD2 identical over 14 bases. This CDR3 comprises 16 residues. The V gene's germline CDR1 is SGHRS and CDR2 YFSETQ. The V and J ends lost 0 bases and 8 bases, in that order; junction bases with no gene match: 4. CDR3 sequence reads: CASSLGGTSGRHEQFF. As DNA, the CDR3 is TGCGCCAGCAGCTTGGGAGGGACTAGCGGGAGACATGAGCAGTTCTTC.

The chain joins TRBV6-5 to TRBJ2-1, with 7 bases that match TRBD2. In germline, CDR1 is MNHEY, CDR2 SVGAGI. With V trimmed by 0 bases and J by 1 base, 6 bases remained unmatched. The CDR3 consists of 17 residues. The CDR3 is CASSYSLIAGSYNEQFF. DNA for the CDR3: TGTGCCAGCAGTTACTCTCTGATAGCGGGTTCCTACAATGAGCAGTTCTTC.

For this clonotype: At one of its ends the junction is not consistent with the germline gene, which may arise from a read error. The chain is built from TRBV7-9 and TRBJ2-1, with D perhaps being TRBD1 or TRBD2 (5 bases each). In germline, CDR1 is SEHNR, CDR2 FQNEAQ (reference sequence). The CDR3 is 14 residues long. Here the CDR3 reads CAGTGLDSYNEQFF. The CDR3 DNA is TGTGCCGGCACCGGACTTGACAGTTACAATGAACAGTTCTTC.

Many counts were recorded for this clonotype. The J gene is TRBJ1-1, the V gene TRBV29-1; possibly TRBD1 for D (5 bases). The CDR3 runs to 12 residues. The ends were cut back, 7 bases at V and 3 bases at J, with 12 bases in the middle. Per germline, CDR1 SQVTM and CDR2 ANQGSEA. The CDR3 is CSAARGDTEAFF. DNA of the CDR3: TGCAGCGCCGCCCGGGGGGACACTGAAGCTTTCTTT. The whole variable domain, remainder taken from reference TRBV29-1 and TRBJ1-1, is SAVISQKPSRDICQRGTSLTIQCQVDSQVTMMFWYRQQPGQSLTLIATANQGSEATYESGFVIDKFPISRPNLTFSTLTVSNMSPEDSSIYLCSAARGDTEAFFGQGTRLTVV.

This clonotype was seen only once. The rearrangement links TRBV11-2 to TRBJ2-1; 7 bases are shared with TRBD1. The V segment lost 5 bases and the J segment 8 bases; nucleotides outside the gene matches: 9. The germline CDR1 and CDR2 sequences are SGHAT and FQNNGV. The CDR3 runs to 14 residues. The CDR3 region is CASSPGRDRDEQFF. The CDR3 nucleotides read TGTGCCAGCAGCCCAGGCCGGGACAGAGATGAGCAGTTCTTC.

A few counts support this clonotype. This rearrangement joins TRBV12-3 or TRBV12-4 to TRBJ2-5; 9 nucleotides align to TRBD2. The V segment lost 6 bases and the J segment 4 bases; nucleotides outside the gene matches: 9. This CDR3 spans 15 amino acids. The CDR3 loop is CASSPSGAYRETQYF. The CDR3 bases are TGTGCCAGCAGCCCTAGCGGGGCTTACCGAGAGACCCAGTACTTC.

The chain uses TRBV5-1 and TRBJ1-2, with D hard to call. CDR1 is SGHRS, CDR2 YFSETQ, per germline. V lost 2 bases and J 2 bases, leaving 7 bases between the germline ends. The CDR3 contains 13 residues. The DNA of the CDR3 is TGCGCCAGCAGCTTACCGGACAACTATGGCTACACCTTC. It codes for CASSLPDNYGYTF.

This chain connects TRBV5-5 to TRBJ2-1, with D perhaps matching TRBD1 (5 bases). V shed 1 base and J shed 5 bases, with 25 bases lying between them. The CDR3 extends over 19 amino acids. Germline V gene lookup returns CDR1 SGHKS and CDR2 YYEKEE (reference sequence). The CDR3 sequence is CASSLSGPTLQADHNEQFF. The CDR3 coding sequence is TGTGCCAGCAGCTTGTCGGGCCCTACTCTACAGGCTGATCACAATGAGCAGTTCTTC.

V gene TRBV5-1 combines with J gene TRBJ2-1; either TRBD1 or TRBD2 may supply D (7 bases each). V lost 6 bases and J 3 bases, leaving 16 bases between the germline ends. Germline values: CDR1 SGHRS, CDR2 YFSETQ. The CDR3 has 15 residues. CDR3: CASTSGGAFYNEQFF. The CDR3 nucleotides are TGCGCCAGCACGTCAGGGGGGGCCTTCTACAATGAGCAGTTCTTC.

This clonotype was found many times. This chain uses TRBV29-1 with TRBJ2-1; tentative D call: TRBD2 (7 bases). Trimming removed 5 bases from V and 8 bases from J, with 13 bases in between. Germline-derived CDR1 and CDR2 are SQVTM and ANQGSEA. This CDR3 is built from 12 residues. CDR3 DNA: TGCAGCGTTAGGGGGGGCCTCGATGAGCAGTTCTTC. Protein product: CSVRGGLDEQFF.

The J gene is TRBJ1-2, the V gene TRBV6-4, with D possibly TRBD1 on 5 matching bases. V dropped 7 bases and J dropped 4 bases, with 13 bases sitting between them. Germline values: CDR1 MRHNA, CDR2 SNTAGT. The CDR3 runs to 13 residues. The chain's CDR3 is CASTEGRIYGYTF. CDR3 nucleotide sequence: TGTGCCAGCACCGAGGGGCGGATCTATGGCTACACCTTC.

This clonotype has ten or more counts. V usage is TRBV29-1 and J usage is TRBJ2-1; no clear D gene. Germline assignment: CDR1 SQVTM and CDR2 ANQGSEA. V was shortened by 2 bases and J by 4 bases, with 15 bases between the two germline ends. There are 15 residues in the CDR3. The CDR3: CSVELRKVVYNEQFF. The DNA for the CDR3 is TGCAGCGTTGAACTCAGAAAGGTGGTGTACAATGAGCAGTTCTTC.

The chain recombines TRBV6-6 with TRBJ2-5; TRBD2 matches 10 bases. Trimming removed 2 bases from V and 5 bases from J; junction bases left unmatched: 11. The germline V gene has CDR1 MNHNY and CDR2 SVGAGI (reference sequence). The CDR3 has 17 residues. In DNA, the CDR3 is TGTGCCAGCAGTTACACCTTGCGAGCGGGAGGGGGTGAGACCCAGTACTTC. It yields the protein CASSYTLRAGGGETQYF.

The chain has TRBV7-7 and TRBJ2-2; 7 bases agree with TRBD2. V gave up 5 bases and J gave up 0 bases; unmatched junction bases: 6. Germline V CDR1 and CDR2: SSHAT, FNYEAQ (reference sequence). The CDR3 is 16 amino acids. CDR3 in DNA: TGTGCCAGCAGCCCCCGGGGGGAAGCGAACACCGGGGAGCTGTTTTTT. Translation: CASSPRGEANTGELFF.

In the case of this clonotype: At one boundary the junction diverges from the germline segment, which might be a read error. This rearrangement joins TRBV7-6 to TRBJ1-4, with no clear D. Germline V lookup: CDR1 SGHVS, CDR2 FNYEAQ. CDR3 length equals 14 residues. The CDR3 loop is CASGLEGTNEKLFF. The CDR3, as DNA: TGTGCCAGCGGCTTAGAAGGAACTAATGAAAAACTGTTTTTT.

V usage is TRBV4-1 and J usage is TRBJ1-4; 7 bases align to TRBD1. The CDR3 spans 16 residues. Per the germline V gene, CDR1 is MGHRA and CDR2 is YSYEKL. V shed 6 bases and J 4 bases; nucleotides not matched to a gene: 11. The CDR3 DNA reads TGCGCCAGCAGTTTGGGGTCCGGGACAGTTAATGAAAAACTGTTTTTT. This sequence encodes CASSLGSGTVNEKLFF.

This clonotype has at least ten counts. The V and J genes are TRBV7-3 and TRBJ2-7; no definite D call. This CDR3 comprises 17 residues. V lost 6 bases, J lost 3 bases, and 24 bases lay in between. Germline assignment: CDR1 SGHTA and CDR2 FQGTGA. The CDR3 loop reads CASSSAASKVPIYEQYF. The CDR3 region has the DNA TGTGCCAGCAGTTCCGCCGCGTCGAAGGTCCCGATCTACGAGCAGTACTTC.

This clonotype was seen more than once but under ten times. The rearrangement links TRBV7-3 to TRBJ2-6; D ambiguous. Germline CDR1 reads SGHTA; CDR2 reads FQGTGA. The V and J ends lost 5 bases and 3 bases respectively, with 20 bases between them. This CDR3 region has 18 residues. The CDR3 nucleotides are TGTGCCAGCAGCCCGACCAGGACCCAAATTGGTGGGGCCAACGTCCTGACTTTC. This encodes CASSPTRTQIGGANVLTF.

This clonotype was picked up one time. The gene calls are TRBV20-1 and TRBJ2-1, with TRBD2 identical over 15 bases. The CDR3 contains 17 residues. J lost 3 bases, V lost 5 bases, and 8 bases had no gene match. Germline V CDR1 and CDR2: DFQATT, SNEGSKA (reference sequence). This chain's CDR3 is CSASGTSGGTHYNEQFF. In DNA form, the CDR3 reads TGCAGTGCTTCCGGGACTAGCGGGGGGACACACTACAATGAGCAGTTCTTC.